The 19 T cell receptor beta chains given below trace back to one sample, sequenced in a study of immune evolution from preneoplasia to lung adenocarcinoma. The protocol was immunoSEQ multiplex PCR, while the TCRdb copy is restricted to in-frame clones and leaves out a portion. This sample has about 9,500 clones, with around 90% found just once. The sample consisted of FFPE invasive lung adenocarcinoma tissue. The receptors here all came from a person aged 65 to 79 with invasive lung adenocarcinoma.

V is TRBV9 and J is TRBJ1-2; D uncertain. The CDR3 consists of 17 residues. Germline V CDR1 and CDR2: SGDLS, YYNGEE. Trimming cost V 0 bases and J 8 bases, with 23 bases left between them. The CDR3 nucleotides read TGTGCCAGCAGCGTAGCTACGACCCCAGGACTCGAAGGGGGCTACACCTTC. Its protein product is CASSVATTPGLEGGYTF.

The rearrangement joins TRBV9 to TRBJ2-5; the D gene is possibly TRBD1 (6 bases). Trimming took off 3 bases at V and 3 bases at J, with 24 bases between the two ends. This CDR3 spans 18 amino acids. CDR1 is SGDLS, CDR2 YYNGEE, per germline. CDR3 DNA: TGTGCCAGCAGCGCCACGGACAGCTCGATTCGGGCCGAAGAGACCCAGTACTTC. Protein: CASSATDSSIRAEETQYF.

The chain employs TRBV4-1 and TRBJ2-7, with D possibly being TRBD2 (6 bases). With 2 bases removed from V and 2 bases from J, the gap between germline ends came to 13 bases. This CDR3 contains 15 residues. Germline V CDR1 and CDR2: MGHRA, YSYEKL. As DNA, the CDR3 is TGCGCCAGCAGCCAAAGGCTAGCGCCAACCTACGAGCAGTACTTC. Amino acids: CASSQRLAPTYEQYF.

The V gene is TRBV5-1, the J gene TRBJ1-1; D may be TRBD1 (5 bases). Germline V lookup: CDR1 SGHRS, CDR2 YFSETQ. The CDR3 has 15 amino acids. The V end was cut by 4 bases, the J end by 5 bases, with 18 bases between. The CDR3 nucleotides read TGCGCCAGCAGCCTAGCCGGGACGGAGGGGACTGAAGCTTTCTTT. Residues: CASSLAGTEGTEAFF.

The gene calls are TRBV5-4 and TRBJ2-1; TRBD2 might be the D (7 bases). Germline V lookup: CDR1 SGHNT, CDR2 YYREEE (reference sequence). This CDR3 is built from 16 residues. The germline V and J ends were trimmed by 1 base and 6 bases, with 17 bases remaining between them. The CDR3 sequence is CASSLRGGTTSNEQFF. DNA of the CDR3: TGTGCCAGCAGCTTGAGGGGGGGGACCACTAGCAATGAGCAGTTCTTC.

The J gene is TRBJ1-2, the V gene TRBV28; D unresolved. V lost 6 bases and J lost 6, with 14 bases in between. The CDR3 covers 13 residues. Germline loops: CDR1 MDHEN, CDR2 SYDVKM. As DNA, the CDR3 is TGTGCCAGCAGGCCTGGACGTTTACATGGCTACACCTTC. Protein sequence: CASRPGRLHGYTF.

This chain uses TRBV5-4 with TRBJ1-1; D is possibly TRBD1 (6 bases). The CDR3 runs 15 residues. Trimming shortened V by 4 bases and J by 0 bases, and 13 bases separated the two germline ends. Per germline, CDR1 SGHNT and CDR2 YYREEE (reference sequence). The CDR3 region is CASSQFGGLNTEAFF. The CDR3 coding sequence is TGTGCCAGCAGCCAGTTTGGGGGCTTGAACACTGAAGCTTTCTTT. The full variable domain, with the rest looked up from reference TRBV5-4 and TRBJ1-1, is ETGVTQSPTHLIKTRGQQVTLRCSSQSGHNTVSWYQQALGQGPQFIFQYYREEENGRGNFPPRFSGLQFPNYSSELNVNALELDDSALYLCASSQFGGLNTEAFFGQGTRLTVV.

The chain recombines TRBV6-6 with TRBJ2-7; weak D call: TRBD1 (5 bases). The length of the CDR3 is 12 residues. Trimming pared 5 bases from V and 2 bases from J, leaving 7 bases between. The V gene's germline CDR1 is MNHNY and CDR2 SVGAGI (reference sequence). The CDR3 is CASSPTAYEQYF. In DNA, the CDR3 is TGTGCCAGCAGTCCGACAGCCTACGAGCAGTACTTC.

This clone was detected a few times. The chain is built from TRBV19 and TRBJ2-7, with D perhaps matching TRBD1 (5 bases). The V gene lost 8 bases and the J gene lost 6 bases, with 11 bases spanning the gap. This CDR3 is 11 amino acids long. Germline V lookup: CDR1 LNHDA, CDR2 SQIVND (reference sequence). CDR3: CASAQGGEQYF. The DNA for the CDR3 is TGTGCCAGTGCTCAGGGTGGCGAGCAGTACTTC.

DNA for the CDR3: TGTGCCAGCACTACGCAGTATTTT. Translation gives CASTTQYF. This chain joins TRBV2 and TRBJ2-3; D is ambiguous. There are 8 residues in the CDR3. CDR1 and CDR2 (germline): SNHLY, FYNNEI. Between the trimmed V and J ends, which lost 7 bases and 8 bases, there was a span of 1 base.

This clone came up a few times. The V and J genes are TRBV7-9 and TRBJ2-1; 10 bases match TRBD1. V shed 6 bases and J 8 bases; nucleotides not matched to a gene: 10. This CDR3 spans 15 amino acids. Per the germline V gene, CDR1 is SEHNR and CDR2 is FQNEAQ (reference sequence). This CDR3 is CASRTGGAFPDEQFF. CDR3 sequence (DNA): TGTGCCAGCAGGACAGGGGGCGCTTTCCCCGATGAGCAGTTCTTC.

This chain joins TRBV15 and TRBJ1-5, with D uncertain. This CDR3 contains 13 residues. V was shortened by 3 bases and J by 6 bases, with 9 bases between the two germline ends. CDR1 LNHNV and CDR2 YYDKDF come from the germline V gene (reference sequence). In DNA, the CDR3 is TGTGCCACCAGCAGGCTTATAAGTCAGCCCCAGCATTTT. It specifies CATSRLISQPQHF.

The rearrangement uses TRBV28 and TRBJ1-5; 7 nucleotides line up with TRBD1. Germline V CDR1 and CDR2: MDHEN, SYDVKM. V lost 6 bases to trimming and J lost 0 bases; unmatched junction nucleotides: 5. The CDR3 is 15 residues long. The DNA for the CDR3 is TGTGCCAGCAGGACAGGGCTTTATAGCAATCAGCCCCAGCATTTT. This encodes CASRTGLYSNQPQHF.

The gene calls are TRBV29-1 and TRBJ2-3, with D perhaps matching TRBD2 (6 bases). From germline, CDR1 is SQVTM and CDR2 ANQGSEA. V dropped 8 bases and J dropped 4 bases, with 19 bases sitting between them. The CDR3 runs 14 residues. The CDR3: CSSRRGPGADTQYF. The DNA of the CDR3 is TGCAGCTCACGCCGGGGACCGGGGGCAGATACGCAGTATTTT.

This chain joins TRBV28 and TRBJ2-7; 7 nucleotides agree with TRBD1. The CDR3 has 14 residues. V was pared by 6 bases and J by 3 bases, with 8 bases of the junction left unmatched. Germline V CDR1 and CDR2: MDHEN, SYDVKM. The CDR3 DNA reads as TGTGCCAGCAGCCTGACAGGGTACTACTACGAGCAGTACTTC. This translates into CASSLTGYYYEQYF.

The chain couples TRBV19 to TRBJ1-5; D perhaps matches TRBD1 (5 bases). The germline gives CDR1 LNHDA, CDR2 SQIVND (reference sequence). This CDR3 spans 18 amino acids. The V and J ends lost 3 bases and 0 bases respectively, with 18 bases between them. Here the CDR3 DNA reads TGTGCCAGTAGTATTCCTCTGGGACGGGGTATTAGCAATCAGCCCCAGCATTTT. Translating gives CASSIPLGRGISNQPQHF. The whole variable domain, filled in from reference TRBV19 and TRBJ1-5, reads DGGITQSPKYLFRKEGQNVTLSCEQNLNHDAMYWYRQDPGQGLRLIYYSQIVNDFQKGDIAEGYSVSREKKESFPLTVTSAQKNPTAFYLCASSIPLGRGISNQPQHFGDGTRLSIL.

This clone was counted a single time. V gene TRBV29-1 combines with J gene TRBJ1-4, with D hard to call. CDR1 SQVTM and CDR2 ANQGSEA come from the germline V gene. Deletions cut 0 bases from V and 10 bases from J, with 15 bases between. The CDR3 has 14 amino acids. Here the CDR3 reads CSVEDRRGGGKLFF. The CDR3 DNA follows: TGCAGCGTTGAAGATAGGCGAGGCGGCGGAAAACTGTTTTTT.

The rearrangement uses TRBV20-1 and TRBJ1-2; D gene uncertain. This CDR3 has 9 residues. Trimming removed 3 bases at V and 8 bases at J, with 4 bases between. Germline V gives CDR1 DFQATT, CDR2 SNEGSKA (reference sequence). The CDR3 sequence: CSASGGYTF. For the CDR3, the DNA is TGCAGTGCTAGTGGCGGCTACACCTTC.

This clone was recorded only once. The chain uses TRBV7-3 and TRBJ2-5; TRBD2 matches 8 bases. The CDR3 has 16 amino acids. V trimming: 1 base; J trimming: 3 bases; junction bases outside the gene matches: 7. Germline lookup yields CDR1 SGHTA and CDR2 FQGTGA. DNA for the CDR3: TGTGCCAGCAGCTTAAATGGCGGGGGGCTTGAAGAGACCCAGTACTTC. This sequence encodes CASSLNGGGLEETQYF.